Listed here are 28 T cell receptor beta chains from one sample, sequenced in a study of blood T cells in healthy people across ages. Alongside a J-beta primer mix, a sample-barcoded 5' primer served in a second PCR lasting about 7 to 11 cycles. MiXCR, applied by TCRdb to the 5' RACE reads, yields one record per CDR3 protein. This sample carries around 820,000 distinct CDR3 sequences, roughly 25% of them seen once, and the ten largest clones take roughly 3.5%. The sample was also linked to a second study, of T cells of mothers and their children.

Material for sequencing was blood. The receptors shown here come from a boy aged 5-17 years in good health.

This chain connects TRBV21-1 to TRBJ2-4; the table's TRBD1 call for D was not verified on the DNA. TRBV21-1 is a documented pseudogene. The CDR3 is 17 residues long. For the CDR3, the DNA is TGTGCCAGCAGACTCTTACAGGCCACCCGTACTAAAAACATTCAGTACTTC. It specifies CASRLLQATRTKNIQYF.

This chain uses TRBV29-1 with TRBJ2-7; D is ambiguous. Between the trimmed V and J ends, which lost 4 bases and 0 bases, there was a span of 7 bases. The CDR3 extends over 12 amino acids. Germline CDR1 reads SQVTM; CDR2 reads ANQGSEA. CDR3 loop: CSVVRGSYEQYF. The CDR3 DNA sequence: TGCAGCGTTGTCCGTGGCTCCTACGAGCAGTACTTC.

This clonotype came up a few times. The chain uses TRBV28 and TRBJ2-5; D is perhaps TRBD2 (5 bases). V was pared by 3 bases and J by 4 bases, with 12 bases between. The CDR3 has 14 amino acids. CDR1 and CDR2 (germline): MDHEN, SYDVKM. The CDR3 reads CASSFRGLGETQYF. As DNA, the CDR3 is TGTGCCAGCAGTTTCCGGGGATTGGGAGAGACCCAGTACTTC.

This clonotype was counted only a few times. The chain links TRBV11-2 to TRBJ1-2; D is possibly TRBD1 (5 bases). This CDR3 is 14 amino acids long. The V end lost 3 bases, the J end lost 3 bases, and 11 bases lay between the germline ends. The germline V gene has CDR1 SGHAT and CDR2 FQNNGV. CDR3 coding DNA: TGTGCCAGCAGCTTTATACAGGTGGACTATGGCTACACCTTC. Amino acid sequence: CASSFIQVDYGYTF.

This clonotype has only a few counts. V and J are TRBV7-9 and TRBJ2-7, with a possible D match to TRBD2 (6 bases). CDR3 size: 13 residues. Trimming left V 2 bases short and J 4 bases short, with 9 bases between. CDR1 SEHNR and CDR2 FQNEAQ come from the germline V gene (reference sequence). CDR3 in amino acids: CASSLIRGYEQYF. Here the CDR3 DNA reads TGTGCCAGCAGCTTAATACGGGGGTACGAGCAGTACTTC.

This clonotype showed up just a few times. This chain links TRBV7-3 with TRBJ2-1; D gene uncertain. Germline CDR1 SGHTA, CDR2 FQGTGA. Trimming stripped 8 bases from V and 1 base from J, with 12 bases between. The CDR3 is made up of 14 amino acids. The CDR3, as DNA: TGTGCCAGCGGTATGTTCGGATCCTACAATGAGCAGTTCTTC. It translates to CASGMFGSYNEQFF.

V usage is TRBV20-1 and J usage is TRBJ1-5, with 8 bases identical to TRBD1. Unmatched junction bases numbered 7, after V lost 1 base and J lost 2 bases. Germline CDR1 and CDR2: DFQATT and SNEGSKA (reference sequence). The CDR3 runs 16 residues. The CDR3 loop reads CSARGDRMLGNQPQHF. The CDR3 DNA follows: TGCAGTGCTAGAGGGGACAGGATGTTGGGCAATCAGCCCCAGCATTTT.

The V call is TRBV20-1, the J call TRBJ1-5; D gene ambiguous. Trimming shortened V by 5 bases and J by 7 bases, and 18 bases separated the two germline ends. Germline-derived CDR1 and CDR2 are DFQATT and SNEGSKA (reference sequence). The CDR3 totals 14 residues. CDR3 bases: TGCAGTGCTGCTGGGCCGGGTGCCGGACAGCCCCAGCATTTT. Amino acid sequence: CSAAGPGAGQPQHF.

The genes are TRBV11-1 and TRBJ2-3, with 13 bases fitting TRBD2. This CDR3 is built from 22 residues. Germline V lookup: CDR1 SGHAT, CDR2 FQDESV (reference sequence). With V trimmed by 5 bases and J by 1 base, 21 bases remained unmatched. The CDR3 is CASSPVPGTSGTTFPGTDTQYF. The CDR3 DNA sequence: TGTGCCAGCAGCCCGGTTCCCGGGACTAGCGGGACGACCTTCCCTGGCACAGATACGCAGTATTTT.

The chain recombines TRBV28 with TRBJ2-2, with D unclear. Trimming removed 6 bases from V and 6 bases from J, with 17 bases in between. Looked up from germline, CDR1 is MDHEN and CDR2 is SYDVKM. The CDR3 is made up of 15 amino acids. CDR3 nucleotide sequence: TGTGCCAGCAGCAAATCCCGGGCCCCGCCCGGGGAGCTGTTTTTT. It specifies CASSKSRAPPGELFF.

This chain joins TRBV4-1 and TRBJ1-4; D may be TRBD1 (5 bases). Per the germline V gene, CDR1 is MGHRA and CDR2 is YSYEKL. Trimming cost V 4 bases and J 1 base, with 19 bases left between them. The CDR3 sequence is 18 residues long. In DNA form, the CDR3 reads TGCGCCAGCAGCCTGGGCCGGGGGGACGGTGTAACTAATGAAAAACTGTTTTTT. It specifies CASSLGRGDGVTNEKLFF.

This clonotype was seen more than once but under ten times. The V call is TRBV27, the J call TRBJ1-4; D is possibly TRBD1 (6 bases). Germline loops: CDR1 MNHEY, CDR2 SMNVEV (reference sequence). V lost 2 bases to trimming and J lost 1 base, with 11 bases between them. This CDR3 comprises 16 residues. The DNA for the CDR3 is TGTGCCAGCAGTTTAAGGGGGTATAGAACTAATGAAAAACTGTTTTTT. Its translation is CASSLRGYRTNEKLFF.

This rearrangement joins TRBV6-5 to TRBJ2-3; D not certain. The CDR3 loop spans 17 amino acids. Germline assignment: CDR1 MNHEY and CDR2 SVGAGI. V was shortened by 2 bases and J by 2 bases, with 17 bases between the two germline ends. CDR3 loop: CASSYPNWAGNTDTQYF. The CDR3 DNA reads TGTGCCAGCAGTTACCCGAATTGGGCTGGCAACACAGATACGCAGTATTTT.

The chain employs TRBV4-3 and TRBJ2-5; D remains ambiguous. The V and J ends lost 1 base and 1 base respectively, with 10 bases between them. CDR1 and CDR2 (germline): LGHNA, YSLEER. The length of the CDR3 is 15 residues. CDR3 sequence: CASSQGTRAQETQYF. CDR3 nucleotides: TGCGCCAGCAGCCAAGGTACAAGGGCCCAAGAGACCCAGTACTTC.

A few counts support this clonotype. The junction departs from germline at one end; a sequencing error may be responsible. This rearrangement joins TRBV13 to TRBJ2-5; 11 bases line up with TRBD2. The CDR3 contains 16 residues. Germline V lookup: CDR1 PRHDT, CDR2 FYEKMQ (reference sequence). In DNA form, the CDR3 reads TGTGCCAGTAGCTTAGGAGGACTAGCGGGCCAAGAGACCCAGTACTTC. Its protein product is CASSLGGLAGQETQYF.

This clonotype has just a few counts. A read error may produce the germline difference seen at one junction end. V and J are TRBV4-3 and TRBJ2-5; TRBD2 matches at 8 bases. The DNA end is a closer match to TRBJ2-7, so the J assignment may be wrong. CDR1 LGHNA and CDR2 YSLEER come from the germline V gene. The CDR3 consists of 15 residues. The CDR3 spells CAGSQDRGLEYEQYF. In nucleotides, the CDR3 is TGCGCCGGCAGCCAAGACCGGGGACTAGAGTACGAGCAGTACTTC.

The chain links TRBV28 to TRBJ1-2; the D gene is possibly TRBD1 (5 bases). The germline CDR1 and CDR2 sequences are MDHEN and SYDVKM. The CDR3 length is 12 residues. The V and J ends lost 5 bases and 5 bases respectively, with 9 bases between them. The CDR3 sequence: CASSPWTYGYTF. The CDR3 coding sequence is TGTGCCAGCAGTCCTTGGACATATGGCTACACCTTC.

The chain recombines TRBV6-5 with TRBJ1-2, with D hard to call. The ends were cut back, 8 bases at V and 2 bases at J, with 9 bases in the middle. CDR1 MNHEY and CDR2 SVGAGI come from the germline V gene. The CDR3 runs 12 residues. CDR3 nucleotides: TGTGCCAGCTCGAAGGGCAACTATGGCTACACCTTC. Encoded protein: CASSKGNYGYTF.

This chain joins TRBV20-1 and TRBJ2-1, with 7 bases aligning to TRBD2. The J call may not be correct, given that the DNA end is closer to TRBJ2-5. Germline CDR1 is DFQATT and CDR2 is SNEGSKA (reference sequence). This CDR3 has 15 amino acids. CDR3 nucleotide sequence: TGCAGTGTTGGGAGGGGACTCTCGAGGGAGGAGACCCAGTACTTC. Translated, it gives CSVGRGLSREETQYF.

The chain employs TRBV7-8 and TRBJ1-1; D is possibly TRBD1 (5 bases). V lost 0 bases to trimming and J lost 6 bases, with 8 bases between them. The germline CDR1 and CDR2 sequences are SGHVS and FQNEAQ. CDR3 length: 13 residues. The CDR3 nucleotides read TGTGCCAGCAGCTTAGCAGGGGCGCCTGAAGCTTTCTTT. Translation gives CASSLAGAPEAFF.

The sample holds a few counts of this clonotype. This chain uses TRBV28 with TRBJ2-7, with 9 nucleotides matching TRBD1. Germline assignment: CDR1 MDHEN and CDR2 SYDVKM. The CDR3 runs to 15 residues. The ends lost 3 bases at V and 4 bases at J; junction bases unmatched: 7. CDR3: CASSFSDRGSYEQYF. CDR3 coding DNA: TGTGCCAGCAGTTTCTCAGACAGGGGGTCATACGAGCAGTACTTC.

The CDR3 is CSAWASGSTAKNIQYF. The CDR3, as DNA: TGCAGTGCTTGGGCTAGCGGGAGTACAGCCAAAAACATTCAGTACTTC. J is TRBJ2-4 and V is TRBV20-1; the match to TRBD2 covers 10 bases. The CDR3 loop spans 16 amino acids. J gave up 0 bases and V 5 bases, and 7 bases lay outside the gene matches. Germline CDR1 reads DFQATT; CDR2 reads SNEGSKA (reference sequence).

This clonotype was counted only a few times. The chain links TRBV29-1 to TRBJ1-2; no clear D gene. Trimming took off 3 bases at V and 7 bases at J, with 15 bases between the two ends. Germline V lookup: CDR1 SQVTM, CDR2 ANQGSEA. The CDR3 totals 13 residues. CDR3 in amino acids: CSVDGQNYGGYTF. DNA for the CDR3: TGCAGCGTTGATGGGCAGAACTACGGTGGCTACACCTTC.

This clonotype was counted ten times or more. This chain joins TRBV12-3 or TRBV12-4 and TRBJ2-3, with 7 bases fitting TRBD1. The length of the CDR3 is 16 residues. J lost 1 base, V lost 5 bases, and 9 bases had no gene match. For the CDR3, the DNA is TGTGCCAGCAGTGACCGACAGGGAATCGGCACAGATACGCAGTATTTT. Translation: CASSDRQGIGTDTQYF.

This clonotype was seen only a few times. The V call is TRBV27, the J call TRBJ2-1; the D gene is possibly TRBD1 (5 bases). In germline, CDR1 is MNHEY, CDR2 SMNVEV (reference sequence). The CDR3 is made up of 15 amino acids. V gave up 0 bases and J gave up 2 bases, with 8 bases separating them. CDR3 loop: CASSLSDITYNEQFF. For the CDR3, the DNA is TGTGCCAGCAGTTTATCGGACATCACCTACAATGAGCAGTTCTTC.

The chain employs TRBV6-2 or TRBV6-3 and TRBJ2-6, with D possibly TRBD1 on 6 matching bases. CDR1 is MNHEY, CDR2 SVGEGT, per germline. This CDR3 has 17 residues. V lost 4 bases, J lost 0 bases, and 13 bases lay in between. In DNA, the CDR3 is TGTGCCAGCAGTTCAGGGGTCGCCCTCTCTGGGGCCAACGTCCTGACTTTC. Its protein is CASSSGVALSGANVLTF.

This clonotype was seen a handful of times. The chain combines TRBV12-5 with TRBJ2-3; 7 bases map to TRBD1. J was trimmed by 0 bases and V by 0 bases; bases with no gene match: 21. Germline V gene sequence: CDR1 LGHNT, CDR2 FRNRAP. The CDR3 is made up of 22 amino acids. CDR3 in amino acids: CASGLVPEDRPRGNPSTDTQYF. The CDR3 nucleotides read TGTGCTAGTGGTTTGGTACCGGAGGACAGGCCGAGGGGGAATCCTAGCACAGATACGCAGTATTTT.

The rearrangement joins TRBV12-3 or TRBV12-4 to TRBJ2-1; D is perhaps TRBD2 (5 bases). This CDR3 has 16 amino acids. V shed 6 bases and J shed 0 bases, with 15 bases lying between them. CDR3 nucleotides: TGTGCCAGCAGAAGAAGCGGAAAAAGCTCCTACAATGAGCAGTTCTTC. Translated: CASRRSGKSSYNEQFF.